The subject of this entry is one T cell receptor beta chain. Antigen unknown. One junction end does not reproduce the germline sequence, and a read error may be involved. This record belongs to a study of T cells after yellow fever vaccination. Study-wide results and limits: Only a minor proportion of clonotypes was detected across both CD4 and CD8 compartments.

The germline V gene has CDR1 WSHSY and CDR2 SAAADI. The CDR3 extends over 14 amino acids. As TCR cDNA was made by 5'RACE template switching, a universal primer site and UMIs were added. In TCRdb, the 5' RACE reads were re-called with MiXCR into one record per CDR3 protein. The sample records approximately 580,000 distinct CDR3 sequences, approximately 16% being singletons. The specimen was PBMCs, collected less than 6 days after the first yellow fever vaccination. The TCR was taken from a man younger than 30 who received the YFV17D yellow fever vaccine. The genes are TRBV10-2 and TRBJ2-3; D ambiguous. CDR3 protein: CTSSESGRTDTQYF. CDR3 DNA sequence: TGCACCAGCAGTGAATCAGGAAGAACAGATACGCAGTATTTT.